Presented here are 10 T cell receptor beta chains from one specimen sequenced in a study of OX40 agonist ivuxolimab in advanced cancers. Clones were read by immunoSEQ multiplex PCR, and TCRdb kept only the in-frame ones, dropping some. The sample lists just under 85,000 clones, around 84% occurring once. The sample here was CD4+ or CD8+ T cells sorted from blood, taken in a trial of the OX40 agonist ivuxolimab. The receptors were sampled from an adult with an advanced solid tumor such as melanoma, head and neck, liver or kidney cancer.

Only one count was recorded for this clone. This CDR3 is CASSAEGQPQHF. CDR3 nucleotides: TGTGCCAGCAGTGCCGAGGGGCAGCCCCAGCATTTT. This chain joins TRBV28 and TRBJ1-5; possibly TRBD1 for D (5 bases). Per germline, CDR1 MDHEN and CDR2 SYDVKM. The CDR3 runs to 12 residues. Between the trimmed V and J ends, which lost 5 bases and 7 bases, there was a span of 9 bases.

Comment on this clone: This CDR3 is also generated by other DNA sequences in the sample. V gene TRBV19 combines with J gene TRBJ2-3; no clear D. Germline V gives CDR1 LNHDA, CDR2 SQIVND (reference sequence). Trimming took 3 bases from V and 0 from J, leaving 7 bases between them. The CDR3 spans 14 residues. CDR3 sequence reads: CASSIDGSTDTQYF. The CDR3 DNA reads TGTGCCAGTAGTATCGATGGAAGCACAGATACGCAGTATTTT.

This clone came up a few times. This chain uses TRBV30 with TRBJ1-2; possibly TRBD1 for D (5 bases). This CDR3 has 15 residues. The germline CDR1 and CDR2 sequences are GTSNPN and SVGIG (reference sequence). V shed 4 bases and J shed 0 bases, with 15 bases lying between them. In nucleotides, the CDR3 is TGTGCCTGGACCGACAGTGGGAGGACTAACTATGGCTACACCTTC. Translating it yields CAWTDSGRTNYGYTF.

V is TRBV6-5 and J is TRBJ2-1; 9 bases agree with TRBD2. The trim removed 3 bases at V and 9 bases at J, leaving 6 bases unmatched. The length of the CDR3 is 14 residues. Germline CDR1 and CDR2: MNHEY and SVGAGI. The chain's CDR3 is CASSYAGGLSEQFF. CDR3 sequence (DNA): TGTGCCAGCAGTTATGCGGGGGGGCTTAGTGAGCAGTTCTTC.

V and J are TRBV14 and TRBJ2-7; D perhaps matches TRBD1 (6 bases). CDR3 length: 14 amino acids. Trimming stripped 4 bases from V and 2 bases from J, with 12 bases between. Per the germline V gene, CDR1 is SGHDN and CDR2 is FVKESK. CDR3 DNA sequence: TGTGCCAGCAGCCTTTGGGGGCGTACCTACGAGCAGTACTTC. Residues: CASSLWGRTYEQYF.

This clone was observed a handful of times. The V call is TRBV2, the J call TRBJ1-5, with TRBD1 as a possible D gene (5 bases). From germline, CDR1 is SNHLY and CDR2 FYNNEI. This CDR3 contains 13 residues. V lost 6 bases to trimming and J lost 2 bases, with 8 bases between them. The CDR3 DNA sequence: TGTGCCAGCAGACCGACAGGCAATCAGCCCCAGCATTTT. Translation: CASRPTGNQPQHF.

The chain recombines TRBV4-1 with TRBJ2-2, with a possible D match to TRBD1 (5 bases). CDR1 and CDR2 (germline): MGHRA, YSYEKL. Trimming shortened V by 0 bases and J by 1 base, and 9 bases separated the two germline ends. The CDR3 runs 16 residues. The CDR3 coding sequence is TGCGCCAGCAGCCAAGATCCCGGACAGAACACCGGGGAGCTGTTTTTT. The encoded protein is CASSQDPGQNTGELFF.

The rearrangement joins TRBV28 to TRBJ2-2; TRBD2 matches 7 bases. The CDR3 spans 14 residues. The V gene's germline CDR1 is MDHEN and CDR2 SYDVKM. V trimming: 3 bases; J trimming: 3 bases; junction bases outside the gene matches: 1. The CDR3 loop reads CASSLAGDTGELFF. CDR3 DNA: TGTGCCAGCAGTTTGGCGGGGGACACCGGGGAGCTGTTTTTT.

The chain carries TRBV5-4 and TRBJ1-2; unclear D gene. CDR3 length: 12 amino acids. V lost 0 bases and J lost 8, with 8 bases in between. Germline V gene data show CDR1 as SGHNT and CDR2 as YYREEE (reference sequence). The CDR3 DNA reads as TGTGCCAGCAGCTTGGCCGCGGCCGGCTACACCTTC. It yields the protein CASSLAAAGYTF.

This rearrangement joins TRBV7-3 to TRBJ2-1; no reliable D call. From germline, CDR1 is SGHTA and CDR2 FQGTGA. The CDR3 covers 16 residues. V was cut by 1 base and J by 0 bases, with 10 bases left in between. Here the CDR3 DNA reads TGTGCCAGCAGCTTAAGTTTAACTGACTCCTACAATGAGCAGTTCTTC. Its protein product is CASSLSLTDSYNEQFF. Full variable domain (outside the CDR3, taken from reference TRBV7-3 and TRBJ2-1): GAGVSQTPSNKVTEKGKYVELRCDPISGHTALYWYRQSLGQGPEFLIYFQGTGAADDSGLPNDRFFAVRPEGSVSTLKIQRTERGDSAVYLCASSLSLTDSYNEQFFGPGTRLTVL.